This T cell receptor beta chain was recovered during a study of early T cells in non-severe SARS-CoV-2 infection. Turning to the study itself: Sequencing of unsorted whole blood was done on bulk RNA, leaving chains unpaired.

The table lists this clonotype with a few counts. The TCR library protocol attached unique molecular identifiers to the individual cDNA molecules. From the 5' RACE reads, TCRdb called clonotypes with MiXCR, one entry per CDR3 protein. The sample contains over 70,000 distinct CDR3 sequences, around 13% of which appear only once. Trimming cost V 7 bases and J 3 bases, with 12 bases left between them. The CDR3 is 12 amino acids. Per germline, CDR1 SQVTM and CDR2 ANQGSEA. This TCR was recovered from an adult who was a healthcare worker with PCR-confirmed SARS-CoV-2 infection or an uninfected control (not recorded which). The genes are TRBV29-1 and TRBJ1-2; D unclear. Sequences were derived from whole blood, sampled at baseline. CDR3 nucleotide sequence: TGCAGCGGGGGAACGGGAGACTATGGCTACACCTTC. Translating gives CSGGTGDYGYTF.